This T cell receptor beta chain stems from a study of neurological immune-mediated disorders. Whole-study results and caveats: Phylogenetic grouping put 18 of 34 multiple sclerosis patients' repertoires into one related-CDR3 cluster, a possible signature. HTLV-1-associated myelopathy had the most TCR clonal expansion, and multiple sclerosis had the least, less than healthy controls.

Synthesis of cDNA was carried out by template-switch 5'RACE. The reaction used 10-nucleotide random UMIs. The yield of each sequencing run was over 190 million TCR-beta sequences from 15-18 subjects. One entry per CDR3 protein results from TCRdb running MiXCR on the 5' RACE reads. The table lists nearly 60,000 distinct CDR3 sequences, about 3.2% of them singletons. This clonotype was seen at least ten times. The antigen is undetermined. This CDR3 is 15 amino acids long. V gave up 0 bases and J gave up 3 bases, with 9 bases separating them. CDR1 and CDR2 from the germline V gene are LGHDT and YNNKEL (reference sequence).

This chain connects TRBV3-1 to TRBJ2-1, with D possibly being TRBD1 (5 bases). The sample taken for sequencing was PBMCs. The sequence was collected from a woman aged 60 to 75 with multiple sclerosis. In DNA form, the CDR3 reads TGTGCCAGCAGCCAAGACGCAGGGCGCTACAATGAGCAGTTCTTC. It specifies CASSQDAGRYNEQFF.